This TCR beta chain was retrieved from a study of blood T cell repertoires in COVID-19. Study summary: The cDNA or gDNA used as material had been derived from T cells, B-cell-depleted T cells, or PBMCs.

Germline assignment: CDR1 SGHKS and CDR2 YYEKEE (reference sequence). The CDR3 has 15 residues. V was shortened by 0 bases and J by 2 bases, with 12 bases between the two germline ends. In the authors' workflow: Estimation of nucleated cell counts relied on the amplification of reference gene primers. Only in-frame clones appear in the TCRdb table, and some are missing; sequencing was by immunoSEQ multiplex PCR. The V and J calls and clone size come from that table; D and trimming were worked out from the DNA. This table has about 15,000 clones, more than 70% appearing once. Sequenced input: peripheral blood. The chain combines TRBV5-5 with TRBJ2-7; perhaps TRBD2 as D (5 bases). The sequence was collected from a human donor in a cohort sampled during active COVID-19. The CDR3: CASSLAWTSPYEQYF. The CDR3 bases are TGTGCCAGCAGCTTGGCGTGGACTTCCCCCTACGAGCAGTACTTC.